The clone carrying this T cell receptor (beta chain) appeared once. This sample is drawn from a study of blood T cell repertoires in COVID-19. Study-level information: Samples taken during acute and convalescent COVID-19 were collected in the United States, Italy and Spain.

Germline trimming cut 8 bases from V and 0 bases from J; bases unmatched to any gene: 10. CDR3 length equals 16 residues. Germline V gene sequence: CDR1 GTSNPN, CDR2 SVGIG (reference sequence). Adults between roughly 18 and 89 years of age took part from under 25 US areas. In the original analysis: By means of reference gene primer amplification, nucleated cell counts were estimated. Assay: immunoSEQ multiplex PCR; the TCRdb copy retains only in-frame clones and omits some. D and trimming come from the DNA, and the V and J calls and clone size come from that table. This sample has some 200,000 clones; roughly 89% occur once, and the top ten carry over 3%.

The sequenced sample was PBMCs or T cells enriched from blood (not recorded which). The rearrangement joins TRBV30 to TRBJ2-2, with 9 nucleotides matching TRBD2. The TCR sequence derives from a woman aged 40 to 50 with acute COVID-19. As DNA, the CDR3 is TGTGCCCTAACGAAGCTAGCGGGAACGAACACCGGGGAGCTGTTTTTT. It codes for CALTKLAGTNTGELFF.